This T cell receptor (beta chain) is from a study of radiation and T cells in renal cell carcinoma. The study, taken as a whole, reports: Baseline intratumoral clonotype presence is unknown without pretreatment biopsies.

The table lists this clone with a count of one. What it recognizes is unknown. Specified time point: blood 4 weeks post-SBRT, at nephrectomy. Treatment in this sample: 15 Gy SBRT to primary tumor, nephrectomy 4 weeks later. Serial blood draws occurred at baseline and 2 and 4 weeks post-SBRT. The tumor was a clear cell renal cell carcinoma. The table came from immunoSEQ multiplex PCR; TCRdb's copy has only in-frame clones and leaves some out. The profile shows tens of thousands of clones, 70% to 90% of them singletons. The CDR3 is 15 amino acids. The V gene's germline CDR1 is SGHAT and CDR2 FQNNGV. V lost 0 bases and J lost 1, with 9 bases in between.

The sequencing used blood, collected from a patient whose treatment included radiotherapy and nephrectomy. The chain recombines TRBV11-2 with TRBJ1-2; D gene unclear. This TCR was recovered from a woman between 55 and 75 years old with renal cell carcinoma. CDR3 in DNA: TGTGCCAGCAGCTTAGAATCCTCCAGTAACTATGGCTACACCTTC. Protein: CASSLESSSNYGYTF.